The rows below give T cell receptor beta chains drawn from one sample of a study of blood T cell repertoires in COVID-19. Clones were read by immunoSEQ multiplex PCR, and TCRdb kept only the in-frame ones, dropping some. Of 200,000 to 250,000 clones listed, around nine tenths are singletons. Sequenced sample: peripheral blood. These receptors were obtained from a woman aged 55 to 70 with acute or convalescent COVID-19. Both conserved end residues are part of each CDR3. D genes are given only for firm matches. The size entry is marked missing in some rows and otherwise reads once, few, many or a size class.

14 | TRBJ2-7 | NA | TRBV3-1/TRBV3-2 | NA | CASSQRQLIYEQYF | TGTGCCAGCAGCCAACGACAGCTTATCTACGAGCAGTACTTC
14 | TRBJ1-6 | TRBD1 | TRBV6-6 | NA | CASAEDRVNSPLHF | TGTGCCAGCGCGGAGGACAGGGTTAATTCACCCCTCCACTTT
18 | TRBJ1-5 | TRBD1 | TRBV19 | NA | CASIADRGRDFGNQPQHF | TGTGCCAGTATCGCGGACAGGGGGCGAGATTTTGGCAATCAGCCCCAGCATTTT
14 | TRBJ2-7 | NA | TRBV5-1 | NA | CASSRDDSSYEQYF | TGCGCCAGCAGCCGCGATGACAGTTCCTACGAGCAGTACTTC
15 | TRBJ2-7 | TRBD1 | TRBV5-5 | NA | CASSPRDRGYYEQYF | TGTGCCAGCAGCCCCCGGGACAGGGGGTACTACGAGCAGTACTTC
14 | TRBJ2-2 | NA | TRBV27 | NA | CASSPRRGNGELFF | TGTGCCAGCAGTCCTCGAAGAGGGAACGGGGAGCTGTTTTTT
10 | TRBJ1-5 | NA | TRBV19 | many | CASSTPPQHF | TGTGCCAGTAGTACCCCTCCCCAGCATTTT
14 | TRBJ1-3 | NA | TRBV9 | NA | CASSVDPVGNTIYF | TGTGCCAGCAGCGTAGACCCTGTCGGGAACACCATATATTTT
15 | TRBJ1-3 | TRBD1 | TRBV6-5 | NA | CASSSDRGHGNTIYF | TGTGCCAGCAGCTCGGACAGGGGGCATGGAAACACCATATATTTT
14 | TRBJ1-2 | NA | TRBV3-1/TRBV3-2 | once | CASSQETGSNGYTF | TGTGCCAGCAGCCAGGAGACAGGCAGCAATGGCTACACCTTC
14 | TRBJ2-2 | TRBD2 | TRBV30 | NA | CAWGSGGTTGELFF | TGTGCCTGGGGTAGCGGGGGGACCACCGGGGAGCTGTTTTTT
13 | TRBJ1-1 | NA | TRBV10-3 | NA | CAIGTGVSTEAFF | TGTGCCATCGGAACAGGCGTGAGCACTGAAGCTTTCTTT
14 | TRBJ1-6 | TRBD1 | TRBV2 | NA | CASSRDRLNSPLHF | TGTGCCAGCAGTCGGGACAGACTTAATTCACCCCTCCACTTT
14 | TRBJ1-2 | NA | TRBV19 | once | CASSINKRAYGYTF | TGTGCCAGTAGTATTAACAAGCGGGCCTATGGCTACACCTTC
16 | TRBJ2-1 | TRBD2 | TRBV5-6 | NA | CASSLDSSSGYNEQFF | TGTGCCAGCAGCTTGGATTCGTCTAGCGGCTACAATGAGCAGTTCTTC
16 | TRBJ2-7 | TRBD2 | TRBV11-3 | NA | CASSSGGITGGYEQYF | TGTGCCAGCAGCAGCGGGGGTATAACGGGAGGCTACGAGCAGTACTTC
17 | TRBJ2-5 | NA | TRBV4-3 | NA | CASSQGFRDLIEETQYF | TGCGCCAGCAGCCAAGGTTTTCGGGATCTAATTGAAGAGACCCAGTACTTC
14 | TRBJ1-2 | TRBD1 | TRBV10-3 | NA | CAISGTGSNYGYTF | TGTGCCATCAGTGGGACAGGTTCTAACTATGGCTACACCTTC
16 | TRBJ1-5 | NA | TRBV15 | NA | CATRDRKLGGNQPQHF | TGTGCCACCAGAGACAGGAAACTGGGAGGCAATCAGCCCCAGCATTTT
13 | TRBJ2-3 | TRBD1 | TRBV2 | NA | CASSEAGRGRGYF | TGTGCCAGCAGTGAAGCAGGCAGGGGGCGAGGGTATTTT
12 | TRBJ1-4 | NA | TRBV27 | NA | CASSSGVEKLFF | TGTGCCAGCAGTTCGGGAGTCGAAAAACTGTTTTTT
20 | TRBJ2-6 | TRBD1 | TRBV5-1 | NA | CASSSRRQGGRDPGANVLTF | TGCGCCAGCAGCTCCCGTCGACAGGGGGGGAGGGACCCTGGGGCCAACGTCCTGACTTTC
17 | TRBJ2-3 | TRBD1 | TRBV6-6 | few | CASSRLRTGQTTDTQYF | TGTGCCAGCAGTCGGTTACGGACGGGACAGACCACAGATACGCAGTATTTT
15 | TRBJ1-2 | TRBD1 | TRBV7-2 | NA | CASSPGGRDNYGYTF | TGTGCCAGCAGCCCAGGGGGCAGGGATAACTATGGCTACACCTTC
16 | TRBJ1-2 | NA | TRBV6-1 | NA | CASSVTQGLGSGGYTF | TGTGCCAGCAGTGTTACCCAGGGTTTAGGCTCTGGTGGCTACACCTTC
14 | TRBJ2-1 | TRBD2 | TRBV6-5 | NA | CATRTSGTRNEQFF | TGTGCCACCCGGACTAGCGGGACTCGCAATGAGCAGTTCTTC
14 | TRBJ1-1 | NA | TRBV19 | NA | CASSPQGMNTEAFF | TGTGCCAGTAGCCCACAGGGAATGAACACTGAAGCTTTCTTT
16 | TRBJ2-6 | TRBD2 | TRBV11-3 | NA | CASKASVAGRANVLTF | TGTGCCAGCAAAGCTTCTGTAGCGGGGAGGGCCAACGTCCTGACTTTC
12 | TRBJ2-7 | TRBD2 | TRBV19 | NA | CASSYREDEQYF | TGTGCCAGTAGTTACCGGGAGGACGAGCAGTACTTC
14 | TRBJ1-4 | TRBD1 | TRBV29-1 | NA | CSVRTGGYEEKLFF | TGCAGCGTTAGGACAGGGGGCTATGAAGAAAAACTGTTTTTT
15 | TRBJ1-2 | NA | TRBV6-5 | NA | CASSSSSRGNYGYTF | TGTGCCAGCAGTTCTAGTAGCAGGGGTAACTATGGCTACACCTTC
17 | TRBJ1-1 | TRBD1 | TRBV7-9 | NA | CASSLWKQGGWVAEAFF | TGTGCCAGCAGCTTATGGAAACAGGGGGGATGGGTAGCTGAAGCTTTCTTT
15 | TRBJ1-6 | TRBD1 | TRBV5-8 | NA | CASSPRDRGVSPLHF | TGTGCCAGCAGCCCCAGGGACAGAGGTGTTTCACCCCTCCACTTT
12 | TRBJ2-5 | NA | TRBV28 | NA | CASRAGQETQYF | TGTGCCAGCAGGGCAGGGCAAGAGACCCAGTACTTC
14 | TRBJ2-4 | TRBD1 | TRBV2 | once | CASGNRDRGLSEYF | TGTGCCAGCGGGAATCGGGACAGGGGGCTATCGGAGTACTTC
14 | TRBJ2-3 | TRBD1 | TRBV29-1 | NA | CSVRDRRATDTQYF | TGCAGCGTCCGGGACAGGCGGGCCACAGATACGCAGTATTTT
13 | TRBJ1-1 | NA | TRBV6-4 | NA | CASSRRENTEAFF | TGTGCCAGCAGTAGACGGGAGAACACTGAAGCTTTCTTT
19 | TRBJ2-3 | NA | TRBV18 | NA | CASEGSSPGVASSTDTQYF | TGTGCCAGCGAGGGGAGCAGTCCAGGGGTGGCTTCTAGCACAGATACGCAGTATTTT
16 | TRBJ2-5 | TRBD2 | TRBV20-1 | once | CSASRSSGGFEETQYF | TGCAGTGCTAGTCGGTCTAGCGGGGGGTTCGAAGAGACCCAGTACTTC
15 | TRBJ1-4 | NA | TRBV5-6 | NA | CASSLQGGTNEKLFF | TGTGCCAGCAGCTTACAGGGTGGTACCAATGAAAAACTGTTTTTT